This passage covers 6 T cell receptor beta chains from one sample sequenced in a study of T cell repertoires in cytomegalovirus infection. These TCRs are of unknown antigen specificity. TCRdb re-analysed the reads in MiXCR, keeping a single row per CDR3 protein. The sample gives about 480,000 distinct CDR3 sequences, roughly 34% of which show up once; 15% to 20% is in the top ten. The sample in question was cultured PBMCs, obtained from culture after CMV antigen stimulation. The receptors were sampled from a human donor in good health (CMV status not recorded). Some clones in this sample may be carry-over from other donors' samples.

This clonotype turned up a few times. The chain uses TRBV7-2 and TRBJ2-1, with 7 bases aligning to TRBD2. Looked up from germline, CDR1 is SGHTA and CDR2 is FQGNSA. The CDR3 length is 15 residues. Unmatched junction bases numbered 7, after V lost 0 bases and J lost 8 bases. The CDR3 sequence: CASSLAAGAVDEQFF. In DNA form, the CDR3 reads TGTGCCAGCAGCTTAGCGGCGGGAGCGGTAGATGAGCAGTTCTTC.

The chain employs TRBV10-3 and TRBJ2-1; D possibly corresponds to TRBD1 (6 bases). The CDR3 runs 16 residues. Germline lookup yields CDR1 ENHRY and CDR2 SYGVKD. Trimming took 0 bases from V and 6 from J, leaving 15 bases between them. The CDR3 DNA reads as TGTGCCATCAGTGAGTCCGGGGCAGGGGTTACCAATGAGCAGTTCTTC. This gives the protein CAISESGAGVTNEQFF.

The chain links TRBV11-2 to TRBJ2-7; TRBD2 might be the D (5 bases). V was trimmed by 5 bases and J by 3 bases, leaving 11 bases between them. The CDR3 runs to 13 residues. The V gene's germline CDR1 is SGHAT and CDR2 FQNNGV. The CDR3 protein is CASSPGLYYEQYV. The CDR3 bases are TGTGCCAGCAGCCCCGGACTTTACTACGAGCAGTACGTC.

CDR3 in DNA: TGTGCCAGCAGTTACCGGGACCCCAGGAAGGGTGAGCAGTTCTTC. It codes for CASSYRDPRKGEQFF. The genes are TRBV6-2 or TRBV6-3 and TRBJ2-1; D assignment may be TRBD1 or TRBD2 (5 bases each). V lost 2 bases and J lost 9, with 17 bases in between. This CDR3 has 15 residues. Germline values: CDR1 MNHEY, CDR2 SVGEGT.

The chain couples TRBV5-1 to TRBJ2-1, with D tentatively TRBD1 (6 bases). The CDR3 has 16 amino acids. V lost 0 bases, J lost 8 bases, and 18 bases lay in between. Germline-derived CDR1 and CDR2 are SGHRS and YFSETQ. Here the CDR3 DNA reads TGCGCCAGCAGCTTGGACAGGGAAGGGCTCAATGATGAGCAGTTCTTC. It is translated as CASSLDREGLNDEQFF.

This clonotype occurred a few times. The rearrangement links TRBV28 to TRBJ2-7, with 8 bases lining up with TRBD2. The germline V gene has CDR1 MDHEN and CDR2 SYDVKM. CDR3 size: 15 residues. With 6 bases clipped from V and 2 bases from J, the junction kept 9 bases outside the gene matches. This chain's CDR3 is CASSKTREGPYEQYF. As DNA, the CDR3 is TGTGCCAGCAGCAAAACCCGGGAGGGTCCCTACGAGCAGTACTTC.